The rows below give T cell receptor beta chains drawn from one sample of a study of T cells in Graves' hyperthyroidism and ophthalmopathy. Each CDR3 protein gets one entry after TCRdb re-called the multiplex PCR reads with MiXCR. Among over 700,000 distinct CDR3 sequences, around 40% were seen once, and the ten largest hold about a third. The sample comprised blood. The receptors here all came from a woman aged 35 to 49 with Graves' hyperthyroidism. The conserved cysteine and the conserved F or W are not part of the CDR3 here.

J,V,CDR3
TRBJ1-5,TRBV10-3,AISESGGGGQPQH
TRBJ2-7,TRBV7-9,ASSLVPGDSYEQY
TRBJ1-2,TRBV5-6,ASSSAYGYT
TRBJ1-3,TRBV7-2,ASSNARRGSGNTIY
TRBJ1-1,TRBV12-3/TRBV12-4,ASSPWVRVNTEAF
TRBJ1-1,TRBV24-1,ATGQRDTEAF
TRBJ1-4,TRBV10-3,ATAPQQGINEKLF
TRBJ1-5,TRBV11-2,ASSLDRAQPQH
TRBJ2-7,TRBV25-1,ASSGAELGGHEQY
TRBJ2-5,TRBV5-1,ASSLAHGLGGETQY
TRBJ1-1,TRBV5-6,ASSSWGYMNTEAF
TRBJ1-1,TRBV19,ASRTRGEAF
TRBJ1-5,TRBV5-1,ASSLDGKNQPQH
TRBJ1-1,TRBV12-3/TRBV12-4,ASSSRVNTEAF
TRBJ1-5,TRBV15,ATSVQGDYQPQH
TRBJ2-7,TRBV9,ASSVADAGGYEQY
TRBJ1-2,TRBV20-1,SARVNRDHGYT
TRBJ1-4,TRBV9,ASSVGATNEKLF
TRBJ1-2,TRBV29-1,SVDDGAYGYT
TRBJ1-5,TRBV6-2/TRBV6-3,ASRTGRIGASNQPQH
TRBJ2-2,TRBV9,ASSVAQGQGRELF
TRBJ2-5,TRBV30,AWEQGFEETQY